Presented here are 13 T cell receptor beta chains from one specimen sequenced in a study of response to subunit inactivated influenza vaccine. TCRdb re-derived calls from the RT-PCR reads in MiXCR, one entry per CDR3 protein. This table holds hundreds of thousands of distinct CDR3 sequences, 10% to 15% found once. Sequencing was performed on PBMCs from blood, taken on the day of vaccination. Receptor source: a man in his fifties who received an inactivated influenza vaccine.

The V call is TRBV7-2, the J call TRBJ2-7; TRBD1 matches at 10 bases. Germline trimming cut 4 bases from V and 4 bases from J; bases unmatched to any gene: 7. Germline V gene lookup returns CDR1 SGHTA and CDR2 FQGNSA. There are 15 residues in the CDR3. The CDR3 region has the DNA TGTGCCAGCAGCTACAGACAGGGGGCATTTTACGAGCAGTACTTC. As protein: CASSYRQGAFYEQYF. The whole variable domain, filled in from reference TRBV7-2 and TRBJ2-7, reads GAGVSQSPSNKVTEKGKDVELRCDPISGHTALYWYRQSLGQGLEFLIYFQGNSAPDKSGLPSDRFSAERTGGSVSTLTIQRTQQEDSAVYLCASSYRQGAFYEQYFGPGTRLTVT.

The table lists this clonotype with many counts. The J gene is TRBJ1-1, the V gene TRBV5-1; D gene unclear. Germline assignment: CDR1 SGHRS and CDR2 YFSETQ. CDR3 size: 13 residues. Trimming removed 0 bases at V and 2 bases at J, with 5 bases between. The CDR3, as DNA: TGCGCCAGCAGCTTGGACCCAAACACTGAAGCTTTCTTT. This encodes CASSLDPNTEAFF.

The chain is built from TRBV4-1 and TRBJ2-4, with TRBD1 matching 7 bases. Germline V gene lookup returns CDR1 MGHRA and CDR2 YSYEKL. Trimming cost V 1 base and J 6 bases; bases outside gene matches: 6. CDR3 length equals 15 residues. The CDR3 sequence is CASSQVGGARNIQYF. The CDR3 DNA reads as TGCGCCAGCAGCCAAGTAGGGGGCGCGAGAAACATTCAGTACTTC.

This clonotype was counted only a few times. V is TRBV6-5 and J is TRBJ2-7; tentatively, D is TRBD2 (6 bases). CDR1 is MNHEY and CDR2 is SVGAGI in the germline V gene. V lost 5 bases and J 6 bases, leaving 23 bases between the germline ends. The CDR3 has 16 residues. CDR3 amino acids: CASSLRYTGLLSEQYF. The CDR3 DNA sequence: TGTGCCAGCAGTCTACGGTATACGGGACTCCTGAGCGAGCAGTACTTC.

This clonotype has more than one count but fewer than ten. V gene TRBV5-1 combines with J gene TRBJ1-1; D uncertain. V was clipped by 4 bases and J by 0 bases, with 22 bases between them. The CDR3 has 18 amino acids. Germline lookup yields CDR1 SGHRS and CDR2 YFSETQ. CDR3 coding DNA: TGCGCCAGCAGCGCCCGGGTCAACGAAAATACGATGAACACTGAAGCTTTCTTT. Protein sequence: CASSARVNENTMNTEAFF.

This clonotype came up a few times. This chain connects TRBV7-2 to TRBJ2-3, with D possibly being TRBD1 (6 bases). Deletions cut 7 bases from V and 4 bases from J, with 15 bases between. The CDR3 is made up of 14 amino acids. Germline CDR1 and CDR2: SGHTA and FQGNSA. CDR3 loop: CASIRGGGADTQYF. The CDR3 nucleotides are TGTGCCAGCATCAGAGGGGGTGGCGCAGATACGCAGTATTTT.

This clonotype was picked up a small number of times. The chain joins TRBV10-3 to TRBJ2-6; no clear D gene. CDR3 length equals 14 residues. The V and J ends lost 7 bases and 4 bases respectively, with 11 bases between them. The germline V gene encodes CDR1 ENHRY and CDR2 SYGVKD. The CDR3 protein is CAINGDTGANVLTF. The CDR3 nucleotides read TGTGCCATCAATGGGGATACAGGGGCCAACGTCCTGACTTTC.

The J gene is TRBJ2-6, the V gene TRBV6-2 or TRBV6-3; D gene unclear. The CDR3 has 19 residues. The germline CDR1 and CDR2 sequences are MNHEY and SVGEGT. Trimming stripped 0 bases from V and 0 bases from J, with 15 bases between. The DNA for the CDR3 is TGTGCCAGCAGTTACTCGAGGTTCACCGTAGGCTCTGGGGCCAACGTCCTGACTTTC. This encodes CASSYSRFTVGSGANVLTF.

This clonotype was detected a few times. The gene calls are TRBV9 and TRBJ2-7; 10 nucleotides agree with TRBD2. The germline V gene has CDR1 SGDLS and CDR2 YYNGEE. The length of the CDR3 is 15 residues. V lost 0 bases and J lost 7; bases outside the gene matches: 7. CDR3 amino acids: CASSVGSGGAEEQYF. DNA of the CDR3: TGTGCCAGCAGCGTAGGAAGCGGGGGGGCAGAAGAGCAGTACTTC. Using reference TRBV9 and TRBJ2-7 for the parts outside the CDR3, the full variable domain is DSGVTQTPKHLITATGQRVTLRCSPRSGDLSVYWYQQSLDQGLQFLIQYYNGEERAKGNILERFSAQQFPDLHSELNLSSLELGDSALYFCASSVGSGGAEEQYFGPGTRLTVT.

This clonotype was counted at least ten times. The genes are TRBV12-3 or TRBV12-4 and TRBJ2-7; 7 bases align to TRBD1. V gave up 1 base and J gave up 4 bases; unmatched junction bases: 7. CDR3 length equals 15 residues. CDR3 residues: CASSLDPAGGYEQYF. The CDR3 DNA is TGTGCCAGCAGTTTAGATCCGGCAGGGGGATACGAGCAGTACTTC.

The V call is TRBV15, the J call TRBJ2-7; D is unresolved. The CDR3 is 13 residues long. Trimming left V 0 bases short and J 5 bases short, with 8 bases between. Germline V gene data show CDR1 as LNHNV and CDR2 as YYDKDF (reference sequence). The CDR3 is CATSREIPNEQYF. The DNA for the CDR3 is TGTGCCACCAGCAGAGAGATCCCAAACGAGCAGTACTTC.

J is TRBJ2-3 and V is TRBV30, with no clear D. Germline-derived CDR1 and CDR2 are GTSNPN and SVGIG (reference sequence). The V gene lost 0 bases and the J gene lost 2 bases, with 9 bases spanning the gap. The CDR3 has 14 amino acids. CDR3 coding DNA: TGTGCCTGGAGTGTCTCGTGGGACACAGATACGCAGTATTTT. Its protein is CAWSVSWDTDTQYF.

This clonotype was counted a few times. The chain couples TRBV12-3 or TRBV12-4 to TRBJ2-7; D remains ambiguous. This CDR3 is 12 amino acids long. Between the trimmed V and J ends, which lost 6 bases and 7 bases, there was a span of 13 bases. DNA for the CDR3: TGTGCCAGCAGCTCGGACCCTAGAGAGCAGTACTTC. Its protein product is CASSSDPREQYF.